The subject of this entry is one T cell receptor beta chain. Its antigen is currently unknown. At one end the junction does not follow the germline gene, possibly because of a read error. The CDR3 loop spans 15 amino acids. CDR1 and CDR2 (germline): SGHAT, FQNNGV. This sample was included in a study of T cell repertoires and HLA-DP antigens. Study background: Donor ages ranged from 18-to-29 to 60-to-69; two men, one woman. Notes on the study in general: Against one allele, clones undetected before culture averaged about 34%; against the other, 50.6%.

The PCR primers covered 54 TRBV and 13 TRBJ segments. The method was immunoSEQ multiplex PCR; TCRdb's version includes in-frame clones alone and lacks a portion of them. The table lists some 110,000 clones, around 92% of them singletons. Sample: CD4+ T cells from PBMCs. This TCR derives from a woman aged 18-29 years in good health and CMV-seronegative. This chain joins TRBV11-2 and TRBJ1-1, with D possibly matching TRBD1 (6 bases). The CDR3 is CASSVEGGAGTEAFF. The CDR3 DNA reads as TGTGCCAGCAGCGTAGAAGGGGGGGCTGGCACTGAAGCTTTCTTT. The complete variable domain, with remaining parts taken from reference TRBV11-2 and TRBJ1-1, reads EAGVAQSPRYKIIEKRQSVAFWCNPISGHATLYWYQQILGQGPKLLIQFQNNGVVDDSQLPKDRFSAERLKGVDSTLKIQPAKLEDSAVYLCASSVEGGAGTEAFFGQGTRLTVV.